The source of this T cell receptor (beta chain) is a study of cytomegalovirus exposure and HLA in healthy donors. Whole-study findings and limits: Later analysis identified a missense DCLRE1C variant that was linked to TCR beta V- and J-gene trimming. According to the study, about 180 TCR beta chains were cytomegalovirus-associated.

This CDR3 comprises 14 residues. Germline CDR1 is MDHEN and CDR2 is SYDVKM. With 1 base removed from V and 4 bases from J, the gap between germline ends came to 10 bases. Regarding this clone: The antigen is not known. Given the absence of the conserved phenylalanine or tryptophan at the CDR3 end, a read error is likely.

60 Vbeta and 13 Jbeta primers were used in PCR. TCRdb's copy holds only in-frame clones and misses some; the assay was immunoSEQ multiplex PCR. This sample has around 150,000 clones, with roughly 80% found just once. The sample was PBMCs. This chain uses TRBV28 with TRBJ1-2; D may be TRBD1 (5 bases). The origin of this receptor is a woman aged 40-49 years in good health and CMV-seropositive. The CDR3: CASSLYETAYGYTL. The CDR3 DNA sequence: TGTGCCAGCAGTTTATACGAGACAGCCTATGGCTACACCCTC.